This TCR beta chain emerged from a study of read filtering for tumor transcriptome and immune sequencing. Across the study: Mean patient age was approximately 66 years, range roughly 40 to 80; around 17 male, around 15 female. By R-ISS, stages I, II and III held around 8, 15 and 7 patients. DNase treatment preceded whole-transcriptome library preparation.

The library was built from approximately 400 ng RNA with molecular barcoded adaptors for alpha/delta and beta/gamma chains. In TCRdb, the reads were re-called with MiXCR into one record per CDR3 protein. Of tens of thousands of distinct CDR3 sequences in the sample, 20% to 25% are singletons; the top ten hold roughly an eighth. This CDR3 is 13 amino acids long. The germline V gene has CDR1 SGHRS and CDR2 YFSETQ. V was pared by 1 base and J by 8 bases, with 12 bases between. This clonotype occurred a few times. Its antigen is unidentified. Study observations and caveats: Without single-read clonotypes, shared clonotype proportions correlated more between IR-seq and RNA-seq.

The clonotype comes from a donor older than 35 with multiple myeloma. The V and J genes are TRBV5-1 and TRBJ1-1, with D perhaps TRBD1 (6 bases). Source material: a population of CD138-negative cells sorted from bone marrow. The CDR3 DNA follows: TGCGCCAGCAGCTTGAAGGGGGAACTCGAAGCTTTCTTT. It is translated as CASSLKGELEAFF.